The 28 T cell receptor beta chains reported below all come from one sample, sequenced in a study of cytomegalovirus exposure and HLA in healthy donors. Primers for the PCR totalled 60 Vbeta and 13 Jbeta. This table comes from immunoSEQ multiplex PCR, and its TCRdb copy is limited to in-frame clones, with some not included. The table shows about 140,000 clones, with roughly 79% occurring only once. The sample comprised PBMCs. These receptors were taken from a male donor in good health and CMV-seronegative.

The rearrangement links TRBV4-2 to TRBJ2-1; 7 positions match TRBD2. This CDR3 has 14 amino acids. The germline gives CDR1 LGHNA, CDR2 YNFKEQ. The J segment lost 10 bases and the V segment lost 4 bases, leaving 10 bases of the junction unmatched. The CDR3 DNA follows: TGTGCCAGCAGCCGGGACCCAGGGAGGGACGAGCAGTTCTTC. Its protein product is CASSRDPGRDEQFF.

A few counts support this clone. The chain uses TRBV5-4 and TRBJ2-3, with 12 bases matching TRBD2. CDR1 is SGHNT and CDR2 is YYREEE in the germline V gene (reference sequence). V gave up 4 bases and J gave up 10 bases; unmatched junction bases: 10. CDR3 length: 15 amino acids. CDR3 nucleotide sequence: TGTGCCAGCAGCAATTCCGCTAGCGGGGGGGCTGCGCAGTATTTT. Its translation: CASSNSASGGAAQYF.

This rearrangement joins TRBV10-3 to TRBJ2-7; TRBD1 agrees at 7 bases. The ends lost 3 bases at V and 0 bases at J; junction bases unmatched: 5. CDR3 length equals 15 residues. CDR1 and CDR2 from the germline V gene are ENHRY and SYGVKD. The CDR3 here is CAISDRGQNSYEQYF. Here the CDR3 DNA reads TGTGCCATCAGTGATAGGGGACAGAACTCCTACGAGCAGTACTTC.

The chain joins TRBV20-1 to TRBJ1-2; D unresolved. This CDR3 is 11 amino acids long. V was cut by 7 bases and J by 4 bases, with 10 bases left in between. Germline loops: CDR1 DFQATT, CDR2 SNEGSKA (reference sequence). The CDR3 DNA is TGCAGTGTTGTAGACACCTATGGCTACACCTTC. Residues: CSVVDTYGYTF.

The J gene is TRBJ1-4, the V gene TRBV7-8, with 11 positions matching TRBD1. CDR1 and CDR2 (germline): SGHVS, FQNEAQ. The CDR3 has 15 residues. Trimming took 4 bases from V and 8 from J; bases not matched to a gene: 6. CDR3 sequence (DNA): TGTGCCAGCAGCTATTGGGACAGGGGGGGCGAAAAACTGTTTTTT. This encodes CASSYWDRGGEKLFF.

The J gene is TRBJ2-7, the V gene TRBV11-1; D is perhaps TRBD2 (5 bases). Germline V CDR1 and CDR2: SGHAT, FQDESV (reference sequence). CDR3 length: 17 amino acids. V was shortened by 2 bases and J by 0 bases, with 17 bases between the two germline ends. CDR3 amino acids: CASSLYPVDSVSYEQYF. The CDR3 nucleotides read TGTGCCAGCAGCTTATATCCCGTGGACTCCGTCTCCTACGAGCAGTACTTC.

Regarding this clone: The same CDR3 arises from other DNA sequences in this sample as well. V gene TRBV6-5 combines with J gene TRBJ1-6, with D perhaps TRBD1 (5 bases). This CDR3 is 15 amino acids long. The V and J ends lost 7 bases and 2 bases respectively, with 12 bases between them. CDR1 and CDR2 from the germline V gene are MNHEY and SVGAGI. The DNA for the CDR3 is TGTGCCAGCACCCGGGGGGACGCCTATAATTCACCCCTCCACTTT. Amino acids: CASTRGDAYNSPLHF.

The chain combines TRBV4-3 with TRBJ2-5; 10 nucleotides match TRBD2. Trimming took 5 bases from V and 5 from J; bases not matched to a gene: 14. Germline-derived CDR1 and CDR2 are LGHNA and YSLEER. The CDR3 has 17 amino acids. CDR3 coding DNA: TGCGCCAGCAGCGAGAGAGTAGCGGGGGGCCTTCTTGAGACCCAGTACTTC. This codes for CASSERVAGGLLETQYF.

The V gene is TRBV25-1, the J gene TRBJ1-2; D unclear. Germline CDR1 and CDR2: MGHDK and SYGVNS. The CDR3 is 13 amino acids. The germline V and J ends were trimmed by 1 base and 2 bases, with 5 bases remaining between them. CDR3: CASSESPNYGYTF. CDR3 in DNA: TGTGCCAGCAGTGAATCCCCGAACTATGGCTACACCTTC.

This clone was counted a single time. V usage is TRBV6-6 and J usage is TRBJ2-3, with D maybe TRBD2 (6 bases). The CDR3 loop spans 13 amino acids. CDR1 is MNHNY, CDR2 SVGAGI, per germline (reference sequence). Trimming stripped 11 bases from V and 0 bases from J, with 12 bases between. The CDR3 spells CAGRGSSTDTQYF. The CDR3 nucleotides are TGTGCCGGACGGGGGTCTAGCACAGATACGCAGTATTTT.

The V call is TRBV5-1, the J call TRBJ1-2; 12 bases match TRBD1. This CDR3 comprises 14 residues. From germline, CDR1 is SGHRS and CDR2 YFSETQ. V lost 4 bases and J lost 7; bases outside the gene matches: 5. The CDR3 region is CASSARDRGLGYTF. The CDR3 DNA reads TGCGCCAGCAGCGCCCGGGACAGGGGGCTTGGCTACACCTTC.

Worth noting for this clone: Other DNA sequences of this sample code for an identical CDR3. The chain uses TRBV11-2 and TRBJ2-7; D uncertain. The V end lost 1 base, the J end lost 4 bases, and 5 bases lay between the germline ends. The CDR3 loop spans 12 amino acids. Germline V gene lookup returns CDR1 SGHAT and CDR2 FQNNGV. CDR3 in DNA: TGTGCCAGCAGCTTAGCCAGGTACGAGCAGTACTTC. Its protein is CASSLARYEQYF. The full variable domain, its missing parts supplied by reference TRBV11-2 and TRBJ2-7, is EAGVAQSPRYKIIEKRQSVAFWCNPISGHATLYWYQQILGQGPKLLIQFQNNGVVDDSQLPKDRFSAERLKGVDSTLKIQPAKLEDSAVYLCASSLARYEQYFGPGTRLTVT.

This clone was observed a single time. V gene TRBV29-1 combines with J gene TRBJ2-3; TRBD2 is a possible D gene (6 bases). There are 13 residues in the CDR3. The germline V and J ends were trimmed by 6 bases and 2 bases, with 12 bases remaining between them. Germline loops: CDR1 SQVTM, CDR2 ANQGSEA. For the CDR3, the DNA is TGCAGCGTCGATCGCGGGGCCACAGATACGCAGTATTTT. This sequence encodes CSVDRGATDTQYF.

The chain recombines TRBV15 with TRBJ2-3, with D hard to call. The germline CDR1 and CDR2 sequences are LNHNV and YYDKDF (reference sequence). V dropped 1 base and J dropped 9 bases, with 14 bases sitting between them. The CDR3 extends over 14 amino acids. The CDR3 nucleotides read TGTGCCACCAGCAGAGTAGACGGAGAACGCACGCAGTATTTT. Protein sequence: CATSRVDGERTQYF.

The rearrangement uses TRBV5-4 and TRBJ2-7; D gene ambiguous. This CDR3 has 13 residues. Germline CDR1 and CDR2: SGHNT and YYREEE (reference sequence). V lost 4 bases to trimming and J lost 5 bases, with 13 bases between them. The CDR3 loop is CASSQTFGHEQYF. For the CDR3, the DNA is TGTGCCAGCAGCCAAACTTTTGGGCACGAGCAGTACTTC.

The genes are TRBV19 and TRBJ1-4; D is undetermined. Trimming removed 1 base at V and 0 bases at J, with 9 bases between. From germline, CDR1 is LNHDA and CDR2 SQIVND (reference sequence). The length of the CDR3 is 16 residues. The CDR3 DNA is TGTGCCAGTAGTATAGGGCCTCAGGCAACTAATGAAAAACTGTTTTTT. This gives the protein CASSIGPQATNEKLFF.

The chain has TRBV6-5 and TRBJ2-1; 11 nucleotides agree with TRBD1. J was trimmed by 4 bases and V by 7 bases; bases with no gene match: 6. The germline V gene encodes CDR1 MNHEY and CDR2 SVGAGI. CDR3 length equals 15 residues. The CDR3: CASTKDRGLYNEQFF. The DNA for the CDR3 is TGTGCCAGCACCAAGGACAGGGGGCTTTACAATGAGCAGTTCTTC.

This chain links TRBV6-5 with TRBJ1-2; TRBD1 agrees at 7 bases. The CDR3 runs 15 residues. Trimming cost V 0 bases and J 3 bases; bases outside gene matches: 4. Germline-derived CDR1 and CDR2 are MNHEY and SVGAGI. The CDR3 region is CASSYSTGRDYGYTF. CDR3 DNA: TGTGCCAGCAGTTACTCGACAGGGAGAGACTATGGCTACACCTTC.

The count of this clone is one. The CDR3 DNA follows: TGTGCCAGTAGTATAGGGACACCCCAAGAGACCCAGTACTTC. Translated, it gives CASSIGTPQETQYF. J is TRBJ2-5 and V is TRBV19, with a possible D match to TRBD1 (5 bases). The CDR3 is made up of 14 amino acids. The V end was cut by 1 base, the J end by 1 base, with 7 bases between. The germline gives CDR1 LNHDA, CDR2 SQIVND (reference sequence).

The V call is TRBV19, the J call TRBJ1-5; the D is unclear. The CDR3 runs to 16 residues. Trimming took off 2 bases at V and 3 bases at J, with 14 bases between the two ends. The germline V gene has CDR1 LNHDA and CDR2 SQIVND (reference sequence). The CDR3 loop is CASSIRRQVINQPQHF. The CDR3 DNA reads as TGTGCCAGTAGTATACGCAGGCAGGTCATCAATCAGCCCCAGCATTTT. Looking up the rest from reference TRBV19 and TRBJ1-5 gives the full variable domain: DGGITQSPKYLFRKEGQNVTLSCEQNLNHDAMYWYRQDPGQGLRLIYYSQIVNDFQKGDIAEGYSVSREKKESFPLTVTSAQKNPTAFYLCASSIRRQVINQPQHFGDGTRLSIL.

The genes are TRBV18 and TRBJ2-1; no clear D gene. CDR3 length equals 15 residues. The V gene lost 6 bases and the J gene lost 2 bases, with 14 bases spanning the gap. Germline CDR1 and CDR2: KGHSH and LQKENI. Here the CDR3 DNA reads TGTGCCAGCTCCCCAGAGGATTCTGCCTACAATGAGCAGTTCTTC. It yields the protein CASSPEDSAYNEQFF.

This clone has a handful of counts. The V gene is TRBV7-2, the J gene TRBJ1-2; TRBD1 matches at 10 bases. Germline CDR1 SGHTA, CDR2 FQGNSA. V lost 1 base to trimming and J lost 8 bases; unmatched junction nucleotides: 10. The CDR3 spans 16 residues. The CDR3 DNA is TGTGCCAGCAGCTTAGAAGGGACAGGGGCCTCAGGCGGCTACACCTTC. It specifies CASSLEGTGASGGYTF.

The chain's CDR3 is CASSSPRQGAYEQYF. CDR3 in DNA: TGTGCCAGCAGTTCCCCGAGACAGGGGGCTTACGAGCAGTACTTC. The chain carries TRBV6-6 and TRBJ2-7, with 10 nucleotides matching TRBD1. This CDR3 has 15 amino acids. Germline loops: CDR1 MNHNY, CDR2 SVGAGI (reference sequence). With 4 bases clipped from V and 4 bases from J, the junction kept 7 bases outside the gene matches.

This clone was found a few times. The rearrangement uses TRBV5-5 and TRBJ1-5; D perhaps matches TRBD1 (6 bases). The germline gives CDR1 SGHKS, CDR2 YYEKEE (reference sequence). The CDR3 sequence is 15 residues long. V gave up 1 base and J gave up 1 base, with 9 bases separating them. The CDR3 DNA follows: TGTGCCAGCAGCTTGTTACAGGGAAGCAATCAGCCCCAGCATTTT. This codes for CASSLLQGSNQPQHF.

The rearrangement uses TRBV9 and TRBJ2-2, with 8 bases aligning to TRBD1. Germline V gene data show CDR1 as SGDLS and CDR2 as YYNGEE. This CDR3 comprises 17 residues. Trimming cost V 0 bases and J 4 bases; bases outside gene matches: 8. The CDR3 DNA is TGTGCCAGCAGCGTAGTGGTGGGGACAGGAGGCACCGGGGAGCTGTTTTTT. It codes for CASSVVVGTGGTGELFF. Together with reference TRBV9 and TRBJ2-2, the CDR3 gives the full variable domain: DSGVTQTPKHLITATGQRVTLRCSPRSGDLSVYWYQQSLDQGLQFLIQYYNGEERAKGNILERFSAQQFPDLHSELNLSSLELGDSALYFCASSVVVGTGGTGELFFGEGSRLTVL.

The count of this clone is one. V is TRBV6-4 and J is TRBJ1-2; possibly TRBD1 for D (6 bases). V lost 3 bases and J lost 0, with 11 bases in between. This CDR3 contains 15 residues. The germline gives CDR1 MRHNA, CDR2 SNTAGT. The CDR3 bases are TGTGCCAGCAGTGATTCCGGGACAACTAACTATGGCTACACCTTC. This encodes CASSDSGTTNYGYTF.

The chain carries TRBV4-2 and TRBJ2-3; D is possibly TRBD2 (6 bases). V was cut by 1 base and J by 6 bases, with 11 bases left in between. Germline loops: CDR1 LGHNA, CDR2 YNFKEQ. The CDR3 is 14 amino acids. Here the CDR3 reads CASSQGAGVDTQYF. The CDR3 DNA reads as TGTGCCAGCAGCCAAGGAGCGGGTGTTGATACGCAGTATTTT.

The chain combines TRBV19 with TRBJ1-1; 7 bases are a match to TRBD1. Germline loops: CDR1 LNHDA, CDR2 SQIVND (reference sequence). The CDR3 is 17 amino acids. J lost 6 bases, V lost 10 bases, and 23 bases had no gene match. DNA for the CDR3: TGTGCCACCACCCCCGGACATACGGGCCTCCAGGGGGCTGAAGCTTTCTTT. Protein: CATTPGHTGLQGAEAFF.